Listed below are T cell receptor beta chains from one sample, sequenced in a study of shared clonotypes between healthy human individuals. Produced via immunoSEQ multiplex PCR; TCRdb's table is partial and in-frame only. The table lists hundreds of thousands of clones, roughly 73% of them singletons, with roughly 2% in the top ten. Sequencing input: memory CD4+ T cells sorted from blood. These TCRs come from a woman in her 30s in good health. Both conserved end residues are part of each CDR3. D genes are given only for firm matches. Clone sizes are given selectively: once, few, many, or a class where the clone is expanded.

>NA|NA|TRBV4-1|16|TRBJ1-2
CASSNGRGLPNYGYTF
TGCGCCAGCAGCAATGGGCGGGGGCTTCCTAACTATGGCTACACCTTC
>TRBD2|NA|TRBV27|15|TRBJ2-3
CATTGLAGGTDTQYF
TGTGCCACAACCGGACTAGCGGGAGGCACAGATACGCAGTATTTT
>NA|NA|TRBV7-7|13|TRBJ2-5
CASSFGHQETQYF
TGTGCCAGCAGCTTCGGACACCAAGAGACCCAGTACTTC
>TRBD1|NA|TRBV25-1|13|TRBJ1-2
CASSGQGMRGYTF
TGTGCCAGCAGTGGACAGGGGATGCGGGGCTACACCTTC
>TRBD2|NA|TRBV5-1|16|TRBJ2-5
CASSLGVGGSQETQYF
TGCGCCAGCAGCTTGGGGGTGGGAGGGTCTCAAGAGACCCAGTACTTC
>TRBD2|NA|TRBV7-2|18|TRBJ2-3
CASSSQSGLAGAADTQYF
TGTGCCAGCAGCTCTCAGTCAGGGCTAGCGGGAGCCGCAGATACGCAGTATTTT
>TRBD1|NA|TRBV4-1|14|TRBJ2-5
CASSLDRDRETQYF
TGCGCCAGCAGCCTCGACAGGGATCGCGAGACCCAGTACTTC
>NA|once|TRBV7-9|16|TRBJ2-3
CASSSQATQRADTQYF
TGTGCCAGCAGCTCACAGGCGACCCAACGGGCAGATACGCAGTATTTT
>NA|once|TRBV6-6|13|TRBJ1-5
CASKSEINQPQHF
TGTGCCAGCAAATCGGAGATCAATCAGCCCCAGCATTTT
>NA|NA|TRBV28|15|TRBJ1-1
CASSQPGTVNTEAFF
TGTGCCAGCAGCCAACCTGGGACGGTGAACACTGAAGCTTTCTTT
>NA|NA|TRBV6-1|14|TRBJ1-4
CASSVRGFSEKLFF
TGTGCCAGCAGTGTAAGGGGATTCAGTGAAAAACTGTTTTTT
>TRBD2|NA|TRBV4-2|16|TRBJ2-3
CASSQVLAGVSDTQYF
TGTGCCAGCAGCCAAGTACTAGCGGGAGTCTCAGATACGCAGTATTTT
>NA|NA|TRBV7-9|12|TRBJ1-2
CASSLVNYGYTF
TGTGCCAGCAGCTTAGTTAACTATGGCTACACCTTC
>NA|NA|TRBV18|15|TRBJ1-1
CASSPWEQGDTEAFF
TGTGCCAGCTCACCATGGGAACAGGGAGACACTGAAGCTTTCTTT
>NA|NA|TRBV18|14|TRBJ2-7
CASSPDGGRGEQYF
TGTGCCAGCTCACCAGACGGGGGTCGGGGAGAGCAGTACTTC
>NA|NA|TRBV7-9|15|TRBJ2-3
CASSLKGHRTDTQYF
TGTGCCAGCAGCTTAAAGGGACACCGCACAGATACGCAGTATTTT
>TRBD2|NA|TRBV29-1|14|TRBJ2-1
CSAEGTSGYNEQFF
TGCAGCGCAGAAGGGACTAGCGGTTACAATGAGCAGTTCTTC
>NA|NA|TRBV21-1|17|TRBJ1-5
CASRENGRLGFNQPQHF
TGTGCCAGCAGGGAGAACGGGAGGTTGGGGTTTAATCAGCCCCAGCATTTT
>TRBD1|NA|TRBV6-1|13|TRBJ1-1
CASSGGGFTEAFF
TGTGCCAGCAGTGGAGGGGGCTTCACTGAAGCTTTCTTT
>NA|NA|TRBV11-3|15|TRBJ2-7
CASSTSTGGALEQYF
TGTGCCAGCAGCACAAGTACAGGAGGGGCCCTCGAGCAGTACTTC
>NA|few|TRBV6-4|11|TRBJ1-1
CASSDSRPAPF
TGTGCCAGCAGTGACTCTCGCCCTGCTCCTTTT
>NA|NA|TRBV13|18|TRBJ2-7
CASSLGRFRPERYYEQYF
TGTGCCAGCAGCTTAGGTAGGTTCCGACCAGAGAGATACTACGAGCAGTACTTC
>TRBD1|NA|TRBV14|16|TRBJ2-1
CASSQGGTGRLDEQFF
TGTGCCAGCAGCCAAGGAGGGACAGGGAGGTTAGATGAGCAGTTCTTC
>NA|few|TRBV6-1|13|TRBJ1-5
CASSEAGYQPQHF
TGTGCCAGCAGTGAAGCGGGCTACCAGCCCCAGCATTTT
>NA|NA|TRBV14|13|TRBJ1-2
CASSQGGELGYTF
TGTGCCAGCAGCCAAGGTGGGGAGCTTGGCTACACCTTC
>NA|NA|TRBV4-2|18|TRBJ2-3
CASSQGRRHNPDLDTQYF
TGTGCCAGCAGCCAAGGGCGGCGTCACAACCCCGACCTAGATACGCAGTATTTT
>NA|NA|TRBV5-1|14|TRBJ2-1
CASSLAQGGDEQFF
TGCGCCAGCAGCTTGGCCCAGGGGGGCGATGAGCAGTTCTTC
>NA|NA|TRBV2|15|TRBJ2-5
CASSEAVGEAETQYF
TGTGCCAGCAGTGAAGCGGTGGGGGAGGCAGAGACCCAGTACTTC
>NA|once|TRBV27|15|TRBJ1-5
CASSLVGYSNQPQHF
TGTGCCAGCAGTTTGGTCGGTTATAGCAATCAGCCCCAGCATTTT
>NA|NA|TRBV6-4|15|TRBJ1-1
CASSDVGGLNTEAFF
TGTGCCAGCAGTGACGTCGGGGGGTTGAACACTGAAGCTTTCTTT
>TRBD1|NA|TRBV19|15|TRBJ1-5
CASSSGQGYDQPQHF
TGTGCCAGTAGTTCCGGACAGGGGTACGATCAGCCCCAGCATTTT
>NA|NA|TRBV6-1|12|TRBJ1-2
CASRGRNYGYTF
TGTGCCAGCAGGGGGCGCAACTATGGCTACACCTTC
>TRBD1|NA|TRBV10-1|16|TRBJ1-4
CASRTPRQGAKEKLFF
TGCGCCAGCAGAACGCCGAGGCAGGGGGCAAAGGAAAAACTGTTTTTT